Listed below are T cell receptor beta chains from one sample, sequenced in a study of T cells in Graves' hyperthyroidism and ophthalmopathy. Using its own MiXCR run on the multiplex PCR reads, TCRdb lists one record per CDR3 protein. This sample has 550,000 to 600,000 distinct CDR3 sequences; 46% occur once, and the top ten carry under 20%. The sample consisted of peripheral blood or thyroid tissue (not recorded which). These receptors were taken from an adult woman with Graves' disease, either hyperthyroidism or ophthalmopathy (not recorded which). The CDR3 runs from the conserved cysteine through the conserved F or W. D genes are given only for firm matches. Size is omitted from some rows. Given values are once, few, many or a class for expanded clones.

V gene	clone size	D gene	J gene	CDR3 DNA	CDR3 protein
TRBV7-9	NA	NA	TRBJ2-5	TGCGCCAGCAGCTCAGGCACGACCTCCTTGGAGACCCAGTACTTC	CASSSGTTSLETQYF
TRBV7-9	NA	TRBD1	TRBJ1-6	TGTGCCAGCAGCACAACAGGGGAAATTTCACCCCTCCACTTT	CASSTTGEISPLHF
TRBV15	NA	NA	TRBJ1-6	TGTGCCACCAGCAGAGTTCCAGGGGCAGATTCACCCCTCCACTTT	CATSRVPGADSPLHF
TRBV29-1	few	NA	TRBJ2-5	TGCAGCGTTTCACCGCAAGAGACCCAGTACTTC	CSVSPQETQYF
TRBV15	NA	TRBD2	TRBJ2-5	TGTGCCACCAGACTAGCGGGAGGGCCGGGCGAGACCCAGTACTTC	CATRLAGGPGETQYF
TRBV30	few	NA	TRBJ1-1	TGTGCCTGGGGCCCCGAGACTGAAGCTTTCTTT	CAWGPETEAFF
TRBV25-1	few	NA	TRBJ1-2	TGTGCCAGCAGTGAAGTAGACAGGCCATTGCTTGGCTACACCTTC	CASSEVDRPLLGYTF
TRBV5-1	few	TRBD2	TRBJ2-2	TGCGCCAGCAGCTTTAGGCCTAGCGGGAGAGGTTACACCGGGGAGCTGTTTTTT	CASSFRPSGRGYTGELFF
TRBV20-1	many	NA	TRBJ2-7	TGCAGTGCCAGGGGACCCGTCTTGGGGCAGTACTTC	CSARGPVLGQYF
TRBV7-9	many	TRBD1	TRBJ1-2	TGTGCCAGCAGCTCTCGGACAGGGCGAAACTATGGCTACACCTTC	CASSSRTGRNYGYTF
TRBV7-9	many	NA	TRBJ1-3	TGTGCCAGCAGCTCCCCTGGGGGTTCTTTGTCTGGAAACACCATATATTTT	CASSSPGGSLSGNTIYF
TRBV7-9	NA	TRBD1	TRBJ1-1	TGTGCCAGCAGCGCTGGACAGGGGGTAGCTTTCTTT	CASSAGQGVAFF
TRBV5-1	few	NA	TRBJ1-6	TGCGCCAGCGGGATGGGGGGGTATAATTCACCCCTCCACTTT	CASGMGGYNSPLHF
TRBV7-2	NA	TRBD1	TRBJ2-7	TGTGCCAGCAGCTTAGAAGGGGACAGGGCGCCCTACGAGCAGTACTTC	CASSLEGDRAPYEQYF
TRBV29-1	NA	NA	TRBJ1-2	TGCAGCGTTAAGGGGGGGGGAGAAATAAGCTACACCTTC	CSVKGGGEISYTF
TRBV7-8	NA	NA	TRBJ1-5	TGTGCCAGCAGCCAGACAAGGACGGTTAGCAATCAGCCCCAGCATTTT	CASSQTRTVSNQPQHF
TRBV4-1	many	NA	TRBJ1-1	TGCGCCAGCAAGGCCTTCCAGGGAAGGGTCGGAAACACTGAAGCTTTCTTT	CASKAFQGRVGNTEAFF
TRBV13	NA	NA	TRBJ2-3	TGTGCCAGCAGCGTACGACTAGTAGATACGCAGTATTTT	CASSVRLVDTQYF
TRBV10-3	many	TRBD1	TRBJ2-7	TGTGCCATCAGCGATAATACCGGGACAGGGTCCTACGAGCAGTACTTC	CAISDNTGTGSYEQYF
TRBV29-1	NA	NA	TRBJ2-7	TGCAGCGCCGAGGGGGGGGCGGACTACAAGCAGTACTTC	CSAEGGADYKQYF
TRBV20-1	NA	NA	TRBJ1-1	TGCAGTGCTCGTCAGGCCCTGGGCGCTGAAGCTTTCTTT	CSARQALGAEAFF
TRBV9	NA	NA	TRBJ2-5	TGTGCCAGCAGCCAAGACGAGGGAGGAGATACGCAGTACTTC	CASSQDEGGDTQYF
TRBV3-1	many	TRBD1	TRBJ1-2	TGTGCCAGCACCACAACAATGACAGGGTCTGGCTACACCTTC	CASTTTMTGSGYTF
TRBV6-6	NA	NA	TRBJ1-4	TGTGCCAGCAGTTACTTTCGGGGTTCTAATGAAAAACTGTTTTTT	CASSYFRGSNEKLFF
TRBV10-3	NA	NA	TRBJ1-1	TGTGCCATCAGTCCAGCGAACACTGAAGCTTTCTTT	CAISPANTEAFF
TRBV30	few	NA	TRBJ1-6	TGTGCCTGGTCCCGGAAGCCTTATAATTCACCCCTCCACTTT	CAWSRKPYNSPLHF
TRBV6-5	many	NA	TRBJ1-1	TGTGCCAGCAGTTACTCGGAAAGCACTGAAGCTTTCTTT	CASSYSESTEAFF
TRBV7-9	NA	TRBD1	TRBJ1-3	TGTGCTAGCAGCATCGACAGGGGAAGTAGAAACACCATATATTTT	CASSIDRGSRNTIYF
TRBV7-3	NA	NA	TRBJ1-5	TGTGCCAGCAGTGGATTGACAGGAAATCAGCCCCAGCATTTT	CASSGLTGNQPQHF
TRBV7-2	NA	TRBD2	TRBJ2-3	TGTGCCAGCAGCTTAGTAACTAGCGGGAGAGGGGGCGGTACGCAGTATTTT	CASSLVTSGRGGGTQYF
TRBV7-8	NA	NA	TRBJ2-7	TGTGCCAGCAGCTTAGCTAAACAGGGAGAGCAGTACTTC	CASSLAKQGEQYF
TRBV5-1	many	NA	TRBJ2-5	TGCGCCAGCAGCTACGACCTCCAAGAGACCCAGTACTTC	CASSYDLQETQYF
TRBV16	many	NA	TRBJ1-2	TGTGCCAGCAGTCGAATCAACTATGGCTACACCTTC	CASSRINYGYTF
TRBV5-1	NA	NA	TRBJ1-1	TGTGCCAGCGGAATAGAGGGGGAGACTGAAGCCTTCTTT	CASGIEGETEAFF
TRBV11-2	many	NA	TRBJ1-3	TGTGCCAGCAGCTTAGCCTTTCAGGGTCCTATGTATTTT	CASSLAFQGPMYF
TRBV20-1	many	NA	TRBJ1-6	TGCAGTGCTAGAGGGTCTTTCTCACCCCTCCACTTT	CSARGSFSPLHF
TRBV6-5	many	NA	TRBJ1-1	TGTGCCAGCAGATCCCAGGGAATTACTGAAGCTTTCTTT	CASRSQGITEAFF
TRBV7-2	NA	NA	TRBJ1-6	TGTGCCAGCGGCAGGACAGATTTGCCCCTCCACTTT	CASGRTDLPLHF
TRBV3-1	many	TRBD2	TRBJ2-7	TGTGCCAGCAGCCGAAGCGGGAGTAGATCTTACGAGCAGTACTTC	CASSRSGSRSYEQYF
TRBV15	few	NA	TRBJ1-4	TGTGCCACCAGCAGAGTGGGTTGGCGGGAGGACAATGAAAAACTGTTTTTT	CATSRVGWREDNEKLFF
TRBV7-2	NA	TRBD1	TRBJ1-2	TGTGCCAGCAGCCCCACCGGGACAGGGGGCTATGGCTACACCTTC	CASSPTGTGGYGYTF
TRBV14	NA	NA	TRBJ1-4	TGTGCCAGCAGCCGGGGAAGCCTTAATGAAAAACTGTTTTTT	CASSRGSLNEKLFF
TRBV7-3	NA	NA	TRBJ1-3	TGTGCCAGCAGCTTAGCTCCGGGACAAATCTCGAACACCATATATTTT	CASSLAPGQISNTIYF
TRBV7-2	NA	NA	TRBJ2-5	TGTGCCAGCAGTCCTTTGGGGGGTGGAGAGACCCAGTACTTC	CASSPLGGGETQYF
TRBV2	few	NA	TRBJ1-1	TGTGGCAGCAGGAGGGGTGGGGTGGCGACTGAAGCTTTCTTT	CGSRRGGVATEAFF
TRBV28	few	NA	TRBJ1-4	TGTGCCAGCAGTTCGGGGACAAGGAATGAAAAACTGTTTTTT	CASSSGTRNEKLFF
TRBV9	NA	NA	TRBJ1-4	TGTGCCAGCAGCGTCAACAGGGCTGCTAATGAAAAACTGTTTTTT	CASSVNRAANEKLFF
TRBV28	NA	NA	TRBJ2-7	TGTGCCAGCAGTTTCAGCCAGGGCAGCTACGGGCAGTACTTC	CASSFSQGSYGQYF
TRBV5-1	NA	TRBD1	TRBJ2-1	TGCGCCAGCAGCTTGGAAGACGGTACAGGGGGTTTCTTC	CASSLEDGTGGFF
TRBV11-2	many	TRBD2	TRBJ2-7	TGTGCCAGCAGCTTAGCTCCCAGCGGGAGGGCGTACGAGCAGTACTTC	CASSLAPSGRAYEQYF
TRBV29-1	NA	NA	TRBJ1-6	TGCAGCGTCGACCAGGGCAACGGATCACCCCTCCACTTT	CSVDQGNGSPLHF
TRBV2	NA	NA	TRBJ1-4	TGTGCCAGCATGGGGGGCCAGATAAATGAAAAACTGTTTTTT	CASMGGQINEKLFF
TRBV7-9	NA	NA	TRBJ1-4	TGTGCCAGCAGCTCCGGAGGGGCCGAAGTTCCTGAGGAAAAACTGTTTTTT	CASSSGGAEVPEEKLFF
TRBV11-2	many	NA	TRBJ1-2	TGTGCCAGCAGCTTAGTAACTGTGCCTATTAGGTGGAGGGCCCGAAGCTATGGCTACACCTTC	CASSLVTVPIRWRARSYGYTF
TRBV9	NA	NA	TRBJ2-5	TGTGCCAGCAGCCAATGGGAGCTTTCCGAGACCCAGTACTTC	CASSQWELSETQYF
TRBV25-1	NA	TRBD1	TRBJ1-2	TGTGCCAGTCGATCCGGGACAGAGAAAAACTATGGCTACACCTTC	CASRSGTEKNYGYTF
TRBV2	NA	NA	TRBJ1-1	TGTGCCAGCAGGGGGGACGGGGACACTGAAGCTTTCTTT	CASRGDGDTEAFF